The 22 T cell receptor beta chains below all came from one sample that was sequenced in a study of blood T cell repertoires in COVID-19 (dated by TCRdb to between 2020 and 2021). Library generation was performed with the immunoSEQ multiplex PCR assay. As stored in TCRdb, this immuneACCESS dataset retains in-frame rearrangements with V and J assigned. A fraction of the clones does not appear; measured against another copy, unresolved V genes explain less than half of the discrepancy, and the remainder lacks a known reason. For this sample there are approximately 260,000 clones; around 90% appear just once. Clones ranked in the top ten supply about 2% of the sample. Sample: peripheral blood. Receptors originate from a woman aged 60 to 75 with COVID-19, enrolled during active disease.

The rearrangement links TRBV9 to TRBJ2-2, with D possibly being TRBD1 (6 bases). The CDR3 sequence is 15 residues long. Trimming cost V 0 bases and J 4 bases, with 10 bases left between them. CDR1 SGDLS and CDR2 YYNGEE come from the germline V gene. The DNA for the CDR3 is TGTGCCAGCAGCGTAGTGACAGGAGGCACCGGGGAGCTGTTTTTT. Protein: CASSVVTGGTGELFF. Full variable domain (rest looked up from reference TRBV9 and TRBJ2-2): DSGVTQTPKHLITATGQRVTLRCSPRSGDLSVYWYQQSLDQGLQFLIQYYNGEERAKGNILERFSAQQFPDLHSELNLSSLELGDSALYFCASSVVTGGTGELFFGEGSRLTVL.

The chain combines TRBV11-2 with TRBJ1-2; 7 nucleotides line up with TRBD1. The CDR3 extends over 14 amino acids. The V gene's germline CDR1 is SGHAT and CDR2 FQNNGV. The V and J ends lost 1 base and 8 bases, in that order; junction bases with no gene match: 7. The CDR3 loop reads CASSLAYRGGGYTF. The CDR3 DNA reads as TGTGCCAGCAGCTTAGCCTACAGGGGTGGCGGCTACACCTTC.

V gene TRBV6-5 combines with J gene TRBJ1-2, with 11 positions matching TRBD1. This CDR3 region has 13 residues. With V trimmed by 6 bases and J by 6 bases, 3 bases remained unmatched. The germline V gene encodes CDR1 MNHEY and CDR2 SVGAGI. The DNA for the CDR3 is TGTGCCAGCAGACGGACAGGGGGCCATGGCTACACCTTC. As protein: CASRRTGGHGYTF.

The CDR3 DNA sequence: TGTGCCAGCACCACGACAGGGATGATGCTCCTCCACTTT. Translated: CASTTTGMMLLHF. The rearrangement uses TRBV6-5 and TRBJ1-6; 7 nucleotides line up with TRBD1. The CDR3 loop spans 13 amino acids. Germline CDR1 reads MNHEY; CDR2 reads SVGAGI. V shed 7 bases and J 15 bases; nucleotides not matched to a gene: 12.

The CDR3 is CASSLEQGARYEQYF. In DNA, the CDR3 is TGTGCCAGCAGCTTAGAACAGGGGGCGCGCTACGAGCAGTACTTC. This chain uses TRBV7-9 with TRBJ2-7, with 9 bases matching TRBD1. The V and J ends lost 1 base and 3 bases, in that order; junction bases with no gene match: 4. This CDR3 has 15 amino acids. CDR1 is SEHNR and CDR2 is FQNEAQ in the germline V gene (reference sequence). Combining the CDR3 with reference TRBV7-9 and TRBJ2-7 gives the whole variable domain DTGVSQNPRHKITKRGQNVTFRCDPISEHNRLYWYRQTLGQGPEFLTYFQNEAQLEKSRLLSDRFSAERPKGSFSTLEIQRTEQGDSAMYLCASSLEQGARYEQYFGPGTRLTVT.

The rearrangement uses TRBV5-6 and TRBJ2-7; D possibly corresponds to TRBD1 (6 bases). Trimming took off 3 bases at V and 0 bases at J, with 13 bases between the two ends. CDR1 and CDR2 (germline): SGHDT, YYEEEE. The CDR3 sequence is 15 residues long. The CDR3 bases are TGTGCCAGCAGCTCCCTGGACAGTTACTCCTACGAGCAGTACTTC. Translated: CASSSLDSYSYEQYF.

The chain has TRBV27 and TRBJ2-4, with 10 bases matching TRBD2. V was clipped by 3 bases and J by 3 bases; unmatched bases: 5. This CDR3 spans 16 amino acids. The germline V gene has CDR1 MNHEY and CDR2 SMNVEV (reference sequence). In DNA, the CDR3 is TGTGCCAGCAGTTTGGTAGCGGGGGGAGTCAAAAACATTCAGTACTTC. Protein: CASSLVAGGVKNIQYF.

The chain employs TRBV7-6 and TRBJ1-2; D is uncertain. V gave up 1 base and J gave up 3 bases, with 12 bases separating them. The CDR3 consists of 15 residues. CDR1 is SGHVS and CDR2 is FNYEAQ in the germline V gene. CDR3: CASSLESRIDYGYTF. CDR3 nucleotide sequence: TGTGCCAGCAGCTTAGAGTCGCGAATTGACTATGGCTACACCTTC.

This clone occurred a few times. The chain joins TRBV11-2 to TRBJ1-6, with TRBD1 identical over 7 bases. V was clipped by 5 bases and J by 6 bases; unmatched bases: 7. The CDR3 is made up of 15 amino acids. Germline CDR1 SGHAT, CDR2 FQNNGV. The CDR3 bases are TGTGCCAGCAGCCCGTCAGGGGGAAGTAATTCACCCCTCCACTTT. Translated: CASSPSGGSNSPLHF.

The chain recombines TRBV10-3 with TRBJ2-2, with 11 bases matching TRBD1. The CDR3 is 18 residues long. Per germline, CDR1 ENHRY and CDR2 SYGVKD. The V gene end was trimmed by 6 bases and the J gene end by 4 bases; junction bases not matched to a gene: 13. The CDR3 nucleotides read TGTGCCATCAGCGACCCTCACTCGGGGACAGGGGGCACCGGGGAGCTGTTTTTT. Encoded protein: CAISDPHSGTGGTGELFF.

This chain uses TRBV4-1 with TRBJ2-1; D possibly corresponds to TRBD2 (5 bases). The V gene's germline CDR1 is MGHRA and CDR2 YSYEKL. CDR3 length equals 16 residues. Trimming cost V 0 bases and J 2 bases, with 11 bases left between them. The chain's CDR3 is CASSQDPAGTYNEQFF. DNA for the CDR3: TGCGCCAGCAGCCAAGATCCGGCGGGTACCTACAATGAGCAGTTCTTC.

This chain uses TRBV6-4 with TRBJ1-1; 7 bases map to TRBD1. Trimming took 6 bases from V and 4 from J; bases not matched to a gene: 5. Germline V CDR1 and CDR2: MRHNA, SNTAGT. The CDR3 is 13 amino acids. CDR3 bases: TGTGCCAGCAGGGACGGGGACAGCACTGAAGCTTTCTTT. Residues: CASRDGDSTEAFF.

This clone has just one count. The junction departs from the called germline gene at one end, perhaps through a read error. This sequence joins TRBV7-7 and TRBJ2-5, with D possibly TRBD1 on 6 matching bases. This CDR3 comprises 13 residues. In germline, CDR1 is SSHAT, CDR2 FNYEAQ (reference sequence). The CDR3 bases are TGTGCTAGCAGCCCAGACAGGCAAGAGACCCAGTACTTC. Its translation: CASSPDRQETQYF.

This rearrangement joins TRBV15 to TRBJ1-5, with TRBD1 matching over 7 bases. The CDR3 is made up of 14 amino acids. CDR1 and CDR2 (germline): LNHNV, YYDKDF (reference sequence). J lost 4 bases, V lost 3 bases, and 3 bases had no gene match. The CDR3 is CATSRTGWNQPQHF. For the CDR3, the DNA is TGTGCCACCAGCAGGACAGGGTGGAATCAGCCCCAGCATTTT.

This clone was seen a single time. Other DNA sequences within the sample encode an identical CDR3. The chain combines TRBV19 with TRBJ2-1; D uncertain. The germline V gene encodes CDR1 LNHDA and CDR2 SQIVND (reference sequence). The V and J ends lost 0 bases and 1 base respectively, with 7 bases between them. The CDR3 length is 15 residues. DNA of the CDR3: TGTGCCAGTAGTATAGACAGTAAATCCTACAATGAGCAGTTCTTC. This encodes CASSIDSKSYNEQFF.

This clone was counted once. This chain connects TRBV10-2 to TRBJ1-2; no clear D gene. The ends were cut back, 3 bases at V and 8 bases at J, with 10 bases in the middle. Germline loops: CDR1 WSHSY, CDR2 SAAADI. The CDR3 totals 12 residues. The CDR3 sequence: CASSDAPAGYTF. In DNA, the CDR3 is TGCGCCAGCAGTGACGCCCCCGCGGGCTACACCTTC.

V and J are TRBV4-3 and TRBJ2-2, with D maybe TRBD1 (6 bases). Germline CDR1 and CDR2: LGHNA and YSLEER. V shed 1 base and J shed 3 bases, with 12 bases lying between them. The CDR3 totals 16 residues. CDR3 sequence: CASSQVGRGHTGELFF. The DNA of the CDR3 is TGCGCCAGCAGCCAAGTCGGCAGGGGTCACACCGGGGAGCTGTTTTTT.

The genes are TRBV30 and TRBJ1-1; D is possibly TRBD1 (5 bases). CDR3 length: 15 residues. CDR1 and CDR2 from the germline V gene are GTSNPN and SVGIG (reference sequence). V was trimmed by 3 bases and J by 0 bases, leaving 14 bases between them. The CDR3 sequence is CAWRGGRTMNTEAFF. CDR3 coding DNA: TGTGCCTGGAGGGGGGGACGAACCATGAACACTGAAGCTTTCTTT.

The rearrangement links TRBV4-3 to TRBJ2-2; D uncertain. This CDR3 contains 14 residues. The V gene lost 0 bases and the J gene lost 4 bases, with 6 bases spanning the gap. Germline CDR1 LGHNA, CDR2 YSLEER. CDR3 nucleotide sequence: TGCGCCAGCAGCCAAGACCCAGTCACCGGGGAGCTGTTTTTT. Translation gives CASSQDPVTGELFF.

V gene TRBV7-3 combines with J gene TRBJ1-2, with a possible D match to TRBD1 (6 bases). CDR1 and CDR2 (germline): SGHTA, FQGTGA. The CDR3 length is 14 residues. The V end lost 4 bases, the J end lost 0 bases, and 9 bases lay between the germline ends. This CDR3 reads CASSSTGSNYGYTF. As DNA, the CDR3 is TGTGCCAGCAGCTCGACAGGATCTAACTATGGCTACACCTTC.

J is TRBJ1-1 and V is TRBV6-1; D call uncertain. The CDR3 covers 13 residues. Germline CDR1 is MNHNS and CDR2 is SASEGT. V was pared by 1 base and J by 3 bases, with 6 bases between. CDR3 sequence reads: CASSEGSDTEAFF. In DNA, the CDR3 is TGTGCCAGCAGTGAAGGCTCGGACACTGAAGCTTTCTTT.

V and J are TRBV18 and TRBJ1-1; 8 bases are a match to TRBD1. The length of the CDR3 is 14 residues. Trimming at V came to 2 bases and at J to 4 bases, leaving 3 bases not matched to a gene. Germline values: CDR1 KGHSH, CDR2 LQKENI. CDR3 in DNA: TGTGCCAGCTCACCAGGACAGGGAATCACTGAAGCTTTCTTT. This codes for CASSPGQGITEAFF.